The present TCR beta chain was sequenced within a study of shared clonotypes between healthy human individuals. Study observations and caveats: Generation probabilities of non-shared clonotypes were lower (relative to those shared by all four donors).

On this clone itself: Its specificity is unknown.

TCRdb's copy holds only in-frame clones and misses some; the assay was immunoSEQ multiplex PCR. The profile shows around 340,000 clones, around four fifths of them singletons. This CDR3 comprises 17 residues. Germline V gives CDR1 MDHEN, CDR2 SYDVKM. Losses at the gene ends were 6 bases for V and 2 bases for J; bases not matched to a gene: 14. The TCR originated in a man aged 25 to 45 in good health. The chain couples TRBV28 to TRBJ2-3; 7 bases map to TRBD1. The sequenced sample was memory CD4+ T cells sorted from blood. Indicated subset: CD45RA-negative fraction. The DNA for the CDR3 is TGTGCCAGCAGACCAGAAAAGGACAGGTATTACACAGATACGCAGTATTTT. Encoded protein: CASRPEKDRYYTDTQYF.